Below are 14 T cell receptor beta chains sequenced from a single sample in a study of cytomegalovirus exposure and HLA in healthy donors. Vbeta (60) and Jbeta (13) primers were used in the PCR. The method was immunoSEQ multiplex PCR; TCRdb's version includes in-frame clones alone and lacks a portion of them. Of 150,000 to 200,000 clones in the sample, around 81% were seen once. Sequences were obtained from PBMCs. The source of these receptors is a woman in her 30s in good health and CMV-seronegative.

In this sample, this clone turned up a few times. The genes are TRBV19 and TRBJ1-4; D is unclear. Per germline, CDR1 LNHDA and CDR2 SQIVND (reference sequence). This CDR3 spans 15 amino acids. V shed 0 bases and J shed 8 bases, with 13 bases lying between them. The CDR3 bases are TGTGCCAGTAGTATAGATCAGGAGGGAGCGGAAAAACTGTTTTTT. Translation gives CASSIDQEGAEKLFF.

The chain employs TRBV18 and TRBJ2-7, with 7 bases identical to TRBD1. This CDR3 spans 13 amino acids. Trimming took 3 bases from V and 6 from J; bases not matched to a gene: 5. Germline values: CDR1 KGHSH, CDR2 LQKENI. The CDR3 is CASSPADRVEQYF. The CDR3 DNA is TGTGCCAGCTCACCTGCTGACAGGGTCGAGCAGTACTTC.

The chain employs TRBV7-9 and TRBJ2-4; TRBD1 matches at 9 bases. This CDR3 has 16 residues. Germline assignment: CDR1 SEHNR and CDR2 FQNEAQ (reference sequence). V was clipped by 4 bases and J by 2 bases; unmatched bases: 6. CDR3 bases: TGTGCCAGCAGCTGGGGGACAGGGTCAACCAAAAACATTCAGTACTTC. Translation: CASSWGTGSTKNIQYF.

The chain has TRBV7-9 and TRBJ1-4; D ambiguous. Germline-derived CDR1 and CDR2 are SEHNR and FQNEAQ (reference sequence). The V end lost 2 bases, the J end lost 5 bases, and 12 bases lay between the germline ends. The CDR3 runs to 15 residues. CDR3 sequence reads: CASSLKEGPNEKLFF. In DNA form, the CDR3 reads TGTGCCAGCAGCTTAAAGGAGGGTCCGAATGAAAAACTGTTTTTT.

The chain is built from TRBV4-1 and TRBJ1-1; D gene unclear. The CDR3 covers 13 residues. Trimming left V 0 bases short and J 6 bases short, with 8 bases between. Per the germline V gene, CDR1 is MGHRA and CDR2 is YSYEKL. The CDR3 spells CASSQDHGAEAFF. CDR3 sequence (DNA): TGCGCCAGCAGCCAAGACCACGGGGCTGAAGCTTTCTTT.

This chain links TRBV18 with TRBJ1-6, with TRBD1 matching over 7 bases. Losses at the gene ends were 1 base for V and 8 bases for J; bases not matched to a gene: 11. The CDR3 sequence is 17 residues long. Germline V lookup: CDR1 KGHSH, CDR2 LQKENI. CDR3 sequence: CASSPLHAGGSYSPLHF. CDR3 DNA sequence: TGTGCCAGCTCACCACTTCATGCAGGGGGATCATATTCACCCCTCCACTTT.

Points on this clone: The sample carries other DNA sequences with the same CDR3. V is TRBV6-1 and J is TRBJ1-2; weak D call: TRBD1 (6 bases). With 6 bases removed from V and 8 bases from J, the gap between germline ends came to 22 bases. The germline V gene encodes CDR1 MNHNS and CDR2 SASEGT. The CDR3 sequence is 15 residues long. The CDR3 protein is CASRLSTGFGYGYTF. The CDR3 bases are TGTGCCAGCAGGCTATCGACAGGATTCGGCTACGGCTACACCTTC.

CDR3 nucleotides: TGTGCCAGCAGCTTATTGAAGAGTCGGATCCAAAGATCCGGGACAGTATCCTACGAGCAGTACTTC. It codes for CASSLLKSRIQRSGTVSYEQYF. The chain employs TRBV7-6 and TRBJ2-7; 7 bases are a match to TRBD1. Unmatched junction bases numbered 26, after V lost 2 bases and J lost 1 base. This CDR3 has 22 amino acids. Looked up from germline, CDR1 is SGHVS and CDR2 is FNYEAQ. Combining the CDR3 with reference TRBV7-6 and TRBJ2-7 gives the whole variable domain GAGVSQSPRYKVTKRGQDVALRCDPISGHVSLYWYRQALGQGPEFLTYFNYEAQQDKSGLPNDRFSAERPEGSISTLTIQRTEQRDSAMYRCASSLLKSRIQRSGTVSYEQYFGPGTRLTVT.

This clone appeared a single time. The genes are TRBV5-1 and TRBJ1-2, with 12 nucleotides matching TRBD1. The CDR3 is made up of 14 amino acids. CDR1 is SGHRS and CDR2 is YFSETQ in the germline V gene. After removal of 4 bases from V and 8 bases from J, the junction contained 6 bases not matched to a gene. CDR3 bases: TGCGCCAGCAGCACCGGGACAGGGGGCGTCGGCTACACCTTC. It translates to CASSTGTGGVGYTF. The full variable domain, rest sourced from reference TRBV5-1 and TRBJ1-2, is KAGVTQTPRYLIKTRGQQVTLSCSPISGHRSVSWYQQTPGQGLQFLFEYFSETQRNKGNFPGRFSGRQFSNSRSEMNVSTLELGDSALYLCASSTGTGGVGYTFGSGTRLTVV.

In its sample, this clone was seen a few times. The chain links TRBV5-1 to TRBJ2-7, with D possibly matching TRBD1 (6 bases). This CDR3 comprises 15 residues. The V gene lost 0 bases and the J gene lost 1 base, with 11 bases spanning the gap. Germline CDR1 reads SGHRS; CDR2 reads YFSETQ. DNA of the CDR3: TGCGCCAGCAGCTTGGGGCAGGGGAAGTCCTACGAGCAGTACTTC. This codes for CASSLGQGKSYEQYF.

V gene TRBV4-3 combines with J gene TRBJ2-4, with 9 bases that match TRBD2. CDR1 is LGHNA and CDR2 is YSLEER in the germline V gene. The V and J ends lost 4 bases and 2 bases, in that order; junction bases with no gene match: 12. The CDR3 contains 18 residues. In DNA, the CDR3 is TGCGCCAGCAGCCCCTACAGGAGAGCGGGGGGATCCAAAAACATTCAGTACTTC. Amino acid sequence: CASSPYRRAGGSKNIQYF.

V and J are TRBV19 and TRBJ1-5, with D unclear. Looked up from germline, CDR1 is LNHDA and CDR2 is SQIVND (reference sequence). This CDR3 is 15 amino acids long. The V gene lost 6 bases and the J gene lost 2 bases, with 14 bases spanning the gap. The CDR3 reads CASRRAEGGNQPQHF. CDR3 sequence (DNA): TGTGCCAGTAGGAGGGCTGAGGGCGGCAATCAGCCCCAGCATTTT.

The chain uses TRBV4-3 and TRBJ1-1; possible D gene TRBD1, 6 bases. The CDR3 extends over 18 amino acids. The germline CDR1 and CDR2 sequences are LGHNA and YSLEER. Deletions cut 1 base from V and 0 bases from J, with 18 bases between. CDR3 protein: CASSQVGGPGRVNTEAFF. For the CDR3, the DNA is TGCGCCAGCAGCCAAGTTGGGGGCCCCGGCCGGGTGAACACTGAAGCTTTCTTT.

The chain recombines TRBV10-3 with TRBJ1-6; the match to TRBD1 covers 9 bases. V shed 3 bases, J shed 4 bases, and the junction held 10 bases outside the gene matches. This CDR3 comprises 18 residues. The germline gives CDR1 ENHRY, CDR2 SYGVKD. The CDR3 protein is CAISDLGQGPPYNSPLHF. The CDR3 nucleotides read TGTGCCATCAGTGACCTGGGACAGGGTCCCCCTTATAATTCACCCCTCCACTTT.